The 18 T cell receptor beta chains reported below all come from one sample, sequenced in a study of human T cells and chemical hapten exposure. Time point here: pre-sensitization, week 0. The treatment denotes: therapeutic diphenylcyclopropenone sensitization with weekly scalp DPC. TCRdb passed the RACE reads through MiXCR, listing each CDR3 protein once. The table lists around 95,000 distinct CDR3 sequences, 10% to 11% of them singletons. This specimen consisted of whole blood, obtained in connection with sensitization to the hapten diphenylcyclopropenone (DPC). The source is a woman aged 55 to 70 with alopecia areata. Some clones in this sample may be carry-over from other donors' samples.

The sample holds a few counts of this clonotype. CDR3 residues: CASSPKGWGLAGANYNEQFF. The CDR3, as DNA: TGTGCCAGCAGCCCCAAGGGATGGGGACTAGCGGGGGCAAACTACAATGAGCAGTTCTTC. This sequence joins TRBV12-3 or TRBV12-4 and TRBJ2-1; 14 positions agree with TRBD2. This CDR3 has 20 residues. V dropped 6 bases and J dropped 3; count of bases not matched to a gene: 16.

This clonotype was counted many times. The genes are TRBV7-2 and TRBJ2-1; 7 nucleotides line up with TRBD1. The CDR3 covers 12 residues. Germline values: CDR1 SGHTA, CDR2 FQGNSA. The V segment lost 5 bases and the J segment 10 bases; nucleotides outside the gene matches: 5. CDR3 DNA: TGTGCCAGCAGCGCACAGGGGTACGAGCAGTTCTTC. Its translation is CASSAQGYEQFF.

This clonotype was counted at least ten times. V and J are TRBV20-1 and TRBJ1-5; a possible D gene is TRBD1 (5 bases). Trimming pared 6 bases from V and 6 bases from J, leaving 15 bases between. Germline-derived CDR1 and CDR2 are DFQATT and SNEGSKA (reference sequence). This CDR3 has 13 residues. The CDR3 loop reads CSAWGREGQPQHF. Written as DNA, the CDR3 is TGCAGTGCCTGGGGCAGGGAGGGTCAGCCCCAGCATTTT.

Concerning this clonotype: Being one base from a much bigger clone, this may be a read error. This chain connects TRBV5-1 to TRBJ1-3; D gene unclear. Germline V lookup: CDR1 SGHRS, CDR2 YFSETQ. V was pared by 7 bases and J by 0 bases, with 8 bases between. The CDR3 has 13 residues. The CDR3 coding sequence is TGCGCCAGCGGCTCAATCTCTGGAAACACCATATATTTT. This codes for CASGSISGNTIYF.

Turning to this clonotype: A clone one base away is much larger, so this may be a read error. The chain employs TRBV7-9 and TRBJ1-2, with D hard to call. The CDR3 extends over 14 amino acids. Germline CDR1 is SEHNR and CDR2 is FQNEAQ (reference sequence). V lost 0 bases and J lost 7, with 12 bases in between. The CDR3 is CASSLAGSGLGYTF. CDR3 bases: TGTGCCAGCAGCTTAGCGGGGAGCGGCCTTGGCTACACCTTC.

The chain combines TRBV10-3 with TRBJ1-6; the match to TRBD1 covers 12 bases. This CDR3 spans 15 amino acids. In germline, CDR1 is ENHRY, CDR2 SYGVKD. V shed 5 bases, J shed 8 bases, and the junction held 4 bases outside the gene matches. The CDR3: CAISRDRGLDSPLHF. CDR3 nucleotides: TGTGCCATCAGTAGGGACAGGGGGCTAGATTCACCCCTCCACTTT.

This clonotype was seen a handful of times. This chain links TRBV6-2 or TRBV6-3 with TRBJ2-5; D may be TRBD2 (6 bases). CDR3 size: 15 residues. Trimming pared 2 bases from V and 4 bases from J, leaving 14 bases between. Looked up from germline, CDR1 is MNHEY and CDR2 is SVGEGT. CDR3 in DNA: TGTGCCAGCAGTTACCAGGGACTGGCCCCAGAGACCCAGTACTTC. Amino acid sequence: CASSYQGLAPETQYF.

This clonotype was counted at least ten times. The chain carries TRBV2 and TRBJ2-3, with 8 bases identical to TRBD1. Per germline, CDR1 SNHLY and CDR2 FYNNEI. The CDR3 loop spans 14 amino acids. The J segment lost 6 bases and the V segment lost 6 bases, leaving 8 bases of the junction unmatched. CDR3 amino acids: CASRDRVGSDTQYF. Here the CDR3 DNA reads TGTGCCAGCAGGGACAGGGTCGGGTCGGATACGCAGTATTTT.

This clonotype was detected ten times or more. The chain recombines TRBV2 with TRBJ1-1; unclear D gene. Per the germline V gene, CDR1 is SNHLY and CDR2 is FYNNEI. This CDR3 comprises 14 residues. V was trimmed by 6 bases and J by 1 base, leaving 12 bases between them. CDR3 protein: CASRGGRGNTEAFF. As DNA, the CDR3 is TGTGCCAGCAGGGGAGGGAGAGGGAACACTGAAGCTTTCTTT.

This clonotype was picked up a small number of times. V is TRBV29-1 and J is TRBJ2-1; D call uncertain. Trimming left V 6 bases short and J 8 bases short, with 14 bases between. Germline V gene data show CDR1 as SQVTM and CDR2 as ANQGSEA. The CDR3 consists of 12 residues. For the CDR3, the DNA is TGCAGCGTGAACTACATGGGGTATGAGCAGTTCTTC. Translation gives CSVNYMGYEQFF.

This clonotype was counted ten times or more. The chain joins TRBV29-1 to TRBJ1-2; 7 positions match TRBD1. CDR3 length: 17 amino acids. V was clipped by 4 bases and J by 1 base; unmatched bases: 15. CDR1 is SQVTM, CDR2 ANQGSEA, per germline. CDR3 sequence (DNA): TGCAGCGTTGCCCCCAGGGGGTCCGATCCTTATAACTATGGCTACACCTTC. Translation: CSVAPRGSDPYNYGYTF.

There are many counts of this clonotype. This rearrangement joins TRBV19 to TRBJ2-1, with a possible D match to TRBD2 (5 bases). Trimming pared 3 bases from V and 0 bases from J, leaving 9 bases between. The CDR3 contains 15 residues. Germline lookup yields CDR1 LNHDA and CDR2 SQIVND (reference sequence). The CDR3 DNA is TGTGCCAGTAGTATTATGGGGAGCTCCTACAATGAGCAGTTCTTC. Translating it yields CASSIMGSSYNEQFF.

This clonotype has just a few counts. V is TRBV7-8 and J is TRBJ1-2, with D tentatively TRBD1 (6 bases). This CDR3 region has 15 residues. Trimming removed 2 bases at V and 8 bases at J, with 18 bases between. Germline loops: CDR1 SGHVS, CDR2 FQNEAQ. The CDR3 sequence: CASSLMGTPEGGYTF. Here the CDR3 DNA reads TGTGCCAGCAGCTTAATGGGGACACCTGAGGGCGGCTACACCTTC. Full variable domain (outside the CDR3, taken from reference TRBV7-8 and TRBJ1-2): GAGVSQSPRYKVAKRGQDVALRCDPISGHVSLFWYQQALGQGPEFLTYFQNEAQLDKSGLPSDRFFAERPEGSVSTLKIQRTQQEDSAVYLCASSLMGTPEGGYTFGSGTRLTVV.

Note on this clonotype: A read error may be the cause here, since a much bigger clone is one base away. The chain carries TRBV11-2 and TRBJ1-1; the match to TRBD1 covers 7 bases. CDR3 length equals 14 residues. The germline gives CDR1 SGHAT, CDR2 FQNNGV. CDR3 sequence reads: CAGSFQNRGAEAFF. Here the CDR3 DNA reads TGTGCCGGCAGCTTCCAAAACAGGGGAGCTGAAGCTTTCTTT.

The chain couples TRBV9 to TRBJ2-3; 8 bases match TRBD1. This CDR3 spans 16 amino acids. Germline CDR1 is SGDLS and CDR2 is YYNGEE. Trimming took 1 base from V and 4 from J; bases not matched to a gene: 8. CDR3 loop: CASSVTSVTGADTQYF. The CDR3 region has the DNA TGTGCCAGCAGCGTAACCTCCGTGACAGGGGCAGATACGCAGTATTTT.

This clonotype was seen repeatedly, ten times or more. This chain connects TRBV30 to TRBJ2-2; D is unresolved. From germline, CDR1 is GTSNPN and CDR2 SVGIG (reference sequence). The CDR3 extends over 12 amino acids. The V and J ends lost 1 base and 4 bases respectively, with 4 bases between them. The DNA for the CDR3 is TGTGCCTGGAGTGAGGCCACCGGGGAGCTGTTTTTT. Translating gives CAWSEATGELFF.

The V call is TRBV20-1, the J call TRBJ2-7; 10 bases fit TRBD1. CDR1 is DFQATT, CDR2 SNEGSKA, per germline (reference sequence). This CDR3 is 14 amino acids long. J gave up 2 bases and V 2 bases, and 3 bases lay outside the gene matches. DNA for the CDR3: TGCAGTGCTAGAAAGACAGGGGGCCCCTACGAGCAGTACTTC. Translation: CSARKTGGPYEQYF.

This clonotype was observed at least ten times. This sequence joins TRBV20-1 and TRBJ2-1; TRBD2 matches at 9 bases. V trimming: 5 bases; J trimming: 3 bases; junction bases outside the gene matches: 8. The CDR3 runs to 15 residues. Germline V CDR1 and CDR2: DFQATT, SNEGSKA (reference sequence). CDR3 residues: CSAATGTSFYNEQFF. CDR3 coding DNA: TGCAGTGCTGCCACCGGGACTAGCTTCTACAATGAGCAGTTCTTC.